This T cell receptor (beta chain) was retrieved from a study of blood T cell repertoires in COVID-19. Per the study methods: Reference gene primer amplification gave nucleated cell count estimates. Profiled with immunoSEQ multiplex PCR; TCRdb holds only in-frame clones, not every one. V and J calls and clone size are given by that table; D and trimming were obtained from the DNA. The sample includes over 300,000 clones, roughly 90% seen only once; the top ten take roughly 1.2%. The CDR3 loop spans 14 amino acids. This clonotype originated in a man in his forties or fifties with acute or convalescent COVID-19. The sample taken for sequencing was peripheral blood. The V and J genes are TRBV12-1 and TRBJ1-2. TRBV12-1 is deemed a pseudogene. CDR3 amino acids: CASRDRGEGYGYTF. The CDR3 DNA follows: TGTGCCAGCAGGGATCGGGGGGAGGGCTATGGCTACACCTTC.